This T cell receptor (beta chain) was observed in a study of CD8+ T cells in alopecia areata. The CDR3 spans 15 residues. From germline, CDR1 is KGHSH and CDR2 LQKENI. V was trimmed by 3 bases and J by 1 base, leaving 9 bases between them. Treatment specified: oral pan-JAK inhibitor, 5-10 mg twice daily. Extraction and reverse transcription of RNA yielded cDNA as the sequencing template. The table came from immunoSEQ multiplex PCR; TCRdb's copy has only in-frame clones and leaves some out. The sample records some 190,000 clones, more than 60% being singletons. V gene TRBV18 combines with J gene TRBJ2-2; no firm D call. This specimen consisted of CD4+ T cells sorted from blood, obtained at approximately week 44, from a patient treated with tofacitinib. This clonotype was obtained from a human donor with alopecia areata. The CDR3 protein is CASSPRTQNTGELFF. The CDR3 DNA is TGTGCCAGCTCACCTCGGACCCAGAACACCGGGGAGCTGTTTTTT.